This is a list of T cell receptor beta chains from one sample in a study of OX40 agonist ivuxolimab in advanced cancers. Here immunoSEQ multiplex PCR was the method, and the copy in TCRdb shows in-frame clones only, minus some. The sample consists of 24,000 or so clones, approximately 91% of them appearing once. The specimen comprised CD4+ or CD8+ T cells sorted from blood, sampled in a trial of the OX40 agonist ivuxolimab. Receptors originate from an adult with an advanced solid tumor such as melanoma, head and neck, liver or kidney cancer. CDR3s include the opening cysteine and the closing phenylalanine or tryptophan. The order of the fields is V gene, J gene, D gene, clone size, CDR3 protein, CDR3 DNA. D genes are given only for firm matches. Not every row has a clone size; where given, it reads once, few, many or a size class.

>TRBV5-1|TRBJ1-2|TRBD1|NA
CASSWGDRDQNYGYTF
TGCGCCAGCAGCTGGGGGGACAGGGACCAAAACTATGGCTACACCTTC
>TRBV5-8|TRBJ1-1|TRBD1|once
CASRYRAGGNTEAFF
TGTGCCAGCAGGTACCGTGCAGGGGGGAACACTGAAGCTTTCTTT
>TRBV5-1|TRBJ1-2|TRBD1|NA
CASSLDRGYGYTF
TGCGCCAGCAGCTTAGACAGGGGATATGGCTACACCTTC
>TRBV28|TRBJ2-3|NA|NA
CASSGQITDTQYF
TGTGCCAGCAGTGGACAGATCACAGATACGCAGTATTTT
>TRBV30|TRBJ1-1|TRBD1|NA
CAWSIGQGATEAFF
TGTGCCTGGAGCATAGGACAGGGGGCTACTGAAGCTTTCTTT
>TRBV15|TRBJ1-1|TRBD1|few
CATNPGGSGTEAFF
TGTGCCACCAATCCAGGGGGATCGGGCACTGAAGCTTTCTTT
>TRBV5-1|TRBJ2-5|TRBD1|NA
CASSSQGSLIETQYF
TGCGCCAGCAGCTCACAGGGGAGTTTGATAGAGACCCAGTACTTC
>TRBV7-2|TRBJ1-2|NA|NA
CASSLGQSTMWGAF
TGTGCCAGCAGCCTCGGACAGAGTACTATGTGGGGGGCCTTC
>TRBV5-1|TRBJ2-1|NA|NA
CASSPSSFSYNEQFF
TGCGCCAGCAGCCCATCTAGCTTCTCCTACAATGAGCAGTTCTTC
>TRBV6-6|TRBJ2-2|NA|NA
CASRGSWGSTGELFF
TGTGCCAGCAGGGGTAGCTGGGGGTCGACCGGGGAGCTGTTTTTT
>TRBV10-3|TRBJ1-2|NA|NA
CAISESGGYTF
TGTGCCATCAGTGAGTCGGGTGGCTACACCTTC
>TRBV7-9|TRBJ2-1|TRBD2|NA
CASSLISGDYNEQFF
TGTGCCAGCAGCTTAATCAGCGGGGACTACAATGAGCAGTTCTTC
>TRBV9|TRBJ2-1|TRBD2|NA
CASSATRAGSSYNEQFF
TGTGCCAGCAGCGCCACACGAGCGGGGAGCTCCTACAATGAGCAGTTCTTC
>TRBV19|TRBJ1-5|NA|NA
CASSMEENQPQHF
TGTGCCAGTAGTATGGAAGAAAATCAGCCCCAGCATTTT
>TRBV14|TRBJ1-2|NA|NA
CASSQHYGYTF
TGTGCCAGCAGCCAACACTATGGCTACACCTTC
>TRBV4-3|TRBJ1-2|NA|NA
CASSQDSSKGYGYTF
TGCGCCAGCAGCCAAGATTCATCCAAGGGCTATGGCTACACCTTC
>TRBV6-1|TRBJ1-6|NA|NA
CASSEIQGTPGSPLHF
TGTGCCAGCAGTGAGATCCAGGGGACCCCCGGATCACCCCTCCACTTT
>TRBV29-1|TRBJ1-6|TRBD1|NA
CSVAEGATLHF
TGCAGCGTTGCTGAGGGGGCCACCCTCCACTTT
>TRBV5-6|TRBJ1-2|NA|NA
CASSFQGPDGYTF
TGTGCCAGCAGCTTTCAGGGGCCTGATGGCTACACCTTC
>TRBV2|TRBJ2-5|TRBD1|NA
CASSIQVGTVATQYF
TGTGCCAGCAGTATCCAAGTGGGGACAGTAGCGACCCAGTACTTC
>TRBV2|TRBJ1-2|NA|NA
CASSEEQTSGYTF
TGTGCCAGCAGTGAAGAACAGACTAGTGGCTACACCTTC
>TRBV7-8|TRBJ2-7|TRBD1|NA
CASSRRDSSYEQYF
TGTGCCAGCAGCCGCCGGGACAGCTCCTACGAGCAGTACTTC
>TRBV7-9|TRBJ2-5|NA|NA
CASSVMGETQYF
TGTGCCAGCAGCGTCATGGGAGAGACCCAGTACTTC
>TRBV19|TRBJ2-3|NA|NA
CASSIGQLTDTQYF
TGTGCCAGTAGTATCGGGCAGCTCACAGATACGCAGTATTTT
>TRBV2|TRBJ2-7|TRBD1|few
CASIGPVWTGDLYEQYF
TGTGCCAGCATTGGGCCGGTGTGGACAGGGGATCTCTACGAGCAGTACTTC
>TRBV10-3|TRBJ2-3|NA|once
CANSGEGTDTQYF
TGTGCCAATTCTGGAGAGGGAACAGATACGCAGTATTTT
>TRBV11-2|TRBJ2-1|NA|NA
CASSLAPLPSYNEQFF
TGTGCCAGCAGCTTAGCCCCACTCCCCTCCTACAATGAGCAGTTCTTC
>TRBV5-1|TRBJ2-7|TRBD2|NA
CASSLITSGVYEQYF
TGCGCCAGCAGCTTGATTACTAGCGGGGTGTACGAGCAGTACTTC
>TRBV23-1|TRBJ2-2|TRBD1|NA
CASSPPRTGGKGNTGELFF
TGCGCCAGCAGTCCCCCCCGGACAGGGGGCAAGGGCAACACCGGGGAGCTGTTTTTT
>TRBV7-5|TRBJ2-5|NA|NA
CARSSNPKTISRRTQYF
TGTGCCAGAAGCTCAAACCCGAAGACTATTTCTAGACGGACCCAGTACTTC
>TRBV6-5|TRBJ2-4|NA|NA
CASSYDLVLTKNIQYF
TGTGCCAGCAGTTATGATTTGGTTCTAACCAAAAACATTCAGTACTTC
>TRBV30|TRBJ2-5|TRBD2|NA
CAWSQRGSGSRETQYF
TGTGCCTGGAGCCAGAGGGGTAGCGGGAGTAGAGAGACCCAGTACTTC
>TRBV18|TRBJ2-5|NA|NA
CASSPITADQETQYF
TGTGCCAGCTCACCAATTACCGCAGATCAAGAGACCCAGTACTTC
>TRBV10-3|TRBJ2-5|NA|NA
CATLPRGETQYF
TGTGCCACCCTACCTCGGGGAGAGACCCAGTACTTC
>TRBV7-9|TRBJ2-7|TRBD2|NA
CASSSHPLAGEQYF
TGTGCCAGCAGCTCCCACCCTCTAGCGGGGGAGCAGTACTTC
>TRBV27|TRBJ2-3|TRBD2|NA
CASSPVARGRDTDTQYF
TGTGCCAGCAGTCCGGTCGCACGCGGGAGGGACACAGATACGCAGTATTTT
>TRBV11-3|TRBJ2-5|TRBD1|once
CASSLDTGGAETQYF
TGTGCCAGCAGCTTAGACACAGGGGGCGCAGAGACCCAGTACTTC
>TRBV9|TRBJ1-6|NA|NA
CASSVGQAPNSPLHF
TGTGCCAGCAGCGTAGGACAGGCGCCAAATTCACCCCTCCACTTT
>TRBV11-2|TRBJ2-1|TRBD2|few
CASSLAAGNSYNEQFF
TGTGCCAGCAGCTTAGCAGCGGGGAACTCCTACAATGAGCAGTTCTTC
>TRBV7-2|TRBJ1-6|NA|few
CASSLDWSYSPLHF
TGTGCCAGCAGCTTAGACTGGAGCTATTCACCCCTCCACTTT
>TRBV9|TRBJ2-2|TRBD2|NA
CASSSRLATGELFF
TGTGCCAGCAGCTCCCGACTAGCCACCGGGGAGCTGTTTTTT
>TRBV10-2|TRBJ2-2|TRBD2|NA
CASTQSGVNTGELFF
TGCGCCAGCACCCAAAGCGGGGTGAACACCGGGGAGCTGTTTTTT
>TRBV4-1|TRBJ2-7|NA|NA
CASSPLQGGEQYF
TGCGCCAGCAGCCCTCTACAGGGTGGGGAGCAGTACTTC
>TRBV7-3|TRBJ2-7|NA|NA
CASSLGLGGYEQYF
TGTGCCAGCAGCTTAGGGCTAGGAGGGTACGAGCAGTACTTC
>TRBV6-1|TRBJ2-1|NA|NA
CASLFGWGSYNEQFF
TGTGCCAGCCTATTCGGGTGGGGATCCTACAATGAGCAGTTCTTC
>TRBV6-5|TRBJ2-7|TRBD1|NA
CASSSSRGRLGEQYF
TGTGCCAGCAGTTCAAGCAGGGGGCGTCTGGGCGAGCAGTACTTC
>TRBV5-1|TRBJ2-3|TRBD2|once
CASSLGQSGGDTQYF
TGCGCCAGCAGCTTGGGCCAGTCGGGGGGAGATACGCAGTATTTT
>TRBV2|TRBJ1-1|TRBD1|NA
CASSVQGPNTEAFF
TGTGCCAGCAGTGTACAGGGGCCGAACACTGAAGCTTTCTTT
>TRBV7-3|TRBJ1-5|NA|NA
CASSPNSNQPQHF
TGTGCCAGCAGCCCTAATAGCAATCAGCCCCAGCATTTT
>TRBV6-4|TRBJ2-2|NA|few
CASSKDGNTGELFF
TGTGCCAGCAGTAAGGACGGGAACACCGGGGAGCTGTTTTTT
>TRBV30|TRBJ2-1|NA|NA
CAWSLLDLSGEQFF
TGTGCCTGGAGCTTGCTCGACCTCTCAGGTGAGCAGTTCTTC
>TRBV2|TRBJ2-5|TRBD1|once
CASFSGGETQYF
TGTGCCAGCTTCTCAGGGGGCGAGACCCAGTACTTC